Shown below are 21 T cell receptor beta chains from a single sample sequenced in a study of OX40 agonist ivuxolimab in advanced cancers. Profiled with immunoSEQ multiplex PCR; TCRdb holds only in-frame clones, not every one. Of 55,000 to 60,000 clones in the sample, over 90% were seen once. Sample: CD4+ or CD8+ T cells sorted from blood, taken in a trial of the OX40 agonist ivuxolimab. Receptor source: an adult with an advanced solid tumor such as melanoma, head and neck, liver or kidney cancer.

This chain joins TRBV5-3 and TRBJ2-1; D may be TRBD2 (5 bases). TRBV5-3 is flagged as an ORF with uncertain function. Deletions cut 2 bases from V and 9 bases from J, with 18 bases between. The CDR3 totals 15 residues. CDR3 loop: CARSFRARRIFEQFF. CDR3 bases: TGTGCCAGAAGCTTTCGGGCCAGGAGGATTTTTGAGCAGTTCTTC.

CDR3 sequence: CASSETGDPTGELFF. In DNA form, the CDR3 reads TGTGCCAGCAGTGAGACAGGGGACCCCACCGGGGAGCTGTTTTTT. V usage is TRBV25-1 and J usage is TRBJ2-2; 8 bases fit TRBD1. CDR1 and CDR2 from the germline V gene are MGHDK and SYGVNS. V shed 3 bases and J 4 bases; nucleotides not matched to a gene: 4. The CDR3 sequence is 15 residues long.

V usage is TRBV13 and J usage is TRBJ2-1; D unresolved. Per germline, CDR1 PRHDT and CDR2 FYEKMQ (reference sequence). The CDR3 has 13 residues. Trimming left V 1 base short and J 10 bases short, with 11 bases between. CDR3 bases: TGTGCCAGCAGCTTAGACGAGTTCGAGGAGCAGTTCTTC. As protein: CASSLDEFEEQFF.

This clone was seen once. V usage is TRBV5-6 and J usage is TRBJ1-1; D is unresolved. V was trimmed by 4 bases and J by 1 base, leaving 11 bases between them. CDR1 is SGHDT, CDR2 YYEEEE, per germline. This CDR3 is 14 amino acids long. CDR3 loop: CASSLWSANTEAFF. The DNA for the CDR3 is TGTGCCAGCAGCCTTTGGTCAGCGAACACTGAAGCTTTCTTT.

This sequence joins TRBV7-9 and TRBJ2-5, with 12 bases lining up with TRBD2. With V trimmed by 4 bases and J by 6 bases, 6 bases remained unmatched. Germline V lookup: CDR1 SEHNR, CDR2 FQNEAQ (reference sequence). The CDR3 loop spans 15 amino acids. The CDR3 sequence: CASSSSGRAEKTQYF. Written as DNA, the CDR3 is TGTGCCAGCAGCTCTAGCGGGAGGGCGGAAAAGACCCAGTACTTC.

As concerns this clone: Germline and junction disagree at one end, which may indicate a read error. The CDR3 sequence is CASSQDSIGGTCTF. CDR3 nucleotide sequence: TGCGCCAGCAGCCAAGATAGCATCGGGGGGACATGTACTTTC. This sequence joins TRBV4-1 and TRBJ2-7; possibly TRBD2 for D (7 bases). In germline, CDR1 is MGHRA, CDR2 YSYEKL. This CDR3 spans 14 amino acids.

Here the CDR3 reads CASSVGDRTGDKETQYF. In DNA, the CDR3 is TGTGCCAGCAGCGTAGGGGACAGGACTGGGGATAAAGAGACCCAGTACTTC. V usage is TRBV9 and J usage is TRBJ2-5; 8 bases match TRBD1. The length of the CDR3 is 17 residues. Germline loops: CDR1 SGDLS, CDR2 YYNGEE. V dropped 0 bases and J dropped 3; count of bases not matched to a gene: 10.

CDR3 nucleotide sequence: TGTGCCATCACTAGCGGGAGTCAAGATACGCAGTATTTT. Its translation: CAITSGSQDTQYF. The rearrangement links TRBV10-3 to TRBJ2-3; 10 bases agree with TRBD2. The CDR3 runs 13 residues. Germline CDR1 reads ENHRY; CDR2 reads SYGVKD. V trimming: 7 bases; J trimming: 5 bases; junction bases outside the gene matches: 3.

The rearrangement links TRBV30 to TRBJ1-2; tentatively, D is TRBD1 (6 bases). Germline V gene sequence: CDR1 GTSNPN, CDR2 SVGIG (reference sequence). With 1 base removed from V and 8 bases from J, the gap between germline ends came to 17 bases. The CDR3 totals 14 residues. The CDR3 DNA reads TGTGCCTGGAGTGGCGGGGGGGCGTTGTTAGGCTACACCTTC. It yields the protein CAWSGGGALLGYTF.

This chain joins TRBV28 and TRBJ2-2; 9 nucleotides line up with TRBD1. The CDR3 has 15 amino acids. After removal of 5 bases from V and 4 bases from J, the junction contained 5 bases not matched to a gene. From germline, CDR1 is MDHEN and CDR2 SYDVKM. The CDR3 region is CASSHRGRGTGELFF. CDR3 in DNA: TGTGCCAGCAGTCACAGGGGGCGCGGCACCGGGGAGCTGTTTTTT.

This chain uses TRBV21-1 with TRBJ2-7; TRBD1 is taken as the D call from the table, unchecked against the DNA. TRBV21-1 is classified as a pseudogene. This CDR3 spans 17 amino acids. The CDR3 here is CASSKVVARGRLYEQYF. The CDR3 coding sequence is TGTGCCAGCAGCAAAGTAGTGGCCAGGGGGCGCTTATACGAGCAGTACTTC.

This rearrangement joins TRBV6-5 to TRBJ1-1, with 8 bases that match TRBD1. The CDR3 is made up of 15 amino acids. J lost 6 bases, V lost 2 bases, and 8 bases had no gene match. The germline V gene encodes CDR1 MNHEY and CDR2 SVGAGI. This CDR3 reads CASSYDQGAISEAFF. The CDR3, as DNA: TGTGCCAGCAGTTACGATCAGGGGGCGATTTCTGAAGCTTTCTTT.

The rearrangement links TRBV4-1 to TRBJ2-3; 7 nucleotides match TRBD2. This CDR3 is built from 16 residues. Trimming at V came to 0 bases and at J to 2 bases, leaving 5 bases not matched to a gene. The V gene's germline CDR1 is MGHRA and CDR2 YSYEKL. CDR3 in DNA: TGCGCCAGCAGCCAAGAGGCTAGCGGTTACACAGATACGCAGTATTTT. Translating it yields CASSQEASGYTDTQYF.

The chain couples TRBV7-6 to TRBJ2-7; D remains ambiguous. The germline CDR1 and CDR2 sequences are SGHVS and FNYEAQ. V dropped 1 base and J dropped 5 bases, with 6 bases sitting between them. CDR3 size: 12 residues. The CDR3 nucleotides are TGTGCCAGCAGCTTAGGGAGAAACGAGCAGTACTTC. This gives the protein CASSLGRNEQYF.

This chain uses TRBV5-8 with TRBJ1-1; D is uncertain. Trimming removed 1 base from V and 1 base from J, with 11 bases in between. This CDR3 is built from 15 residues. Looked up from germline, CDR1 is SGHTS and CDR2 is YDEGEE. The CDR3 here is CASSLPRGKNTEAFF. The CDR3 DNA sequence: TGTGCCAGCAGCTTGCCCCGGGGAAAGAACACTGAAGCTTTCTTT.

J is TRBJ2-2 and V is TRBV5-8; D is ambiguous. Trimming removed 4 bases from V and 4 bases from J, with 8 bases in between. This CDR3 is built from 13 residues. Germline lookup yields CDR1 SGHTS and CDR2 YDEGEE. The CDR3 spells CASSLTVTGELFF. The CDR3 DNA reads TGTGCCAGCAGCCTAACAGTCACCGGGGAGCTGTTTTTT.

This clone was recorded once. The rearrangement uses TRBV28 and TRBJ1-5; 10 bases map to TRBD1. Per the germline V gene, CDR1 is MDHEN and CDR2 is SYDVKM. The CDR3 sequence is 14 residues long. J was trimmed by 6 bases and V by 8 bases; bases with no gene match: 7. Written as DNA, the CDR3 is TGTGCCAGCGAGGGACAGGGGACGAGTCAGCCCCAGCATTTT. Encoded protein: CASEGQGTSQPQHF.

The CDR3 loop reads CASSLNIIRGLNTEAFF. The CDR3 DNA sequence: TGTGCCAGCAGCTTGAACATTATACGGGGATTGAACACTGAAGCTTTCTTT. The chain uses TRBV5-6 and TRBJ1-1; no firm D call. The V end lost 1 base, the J end lost 0 bases, and 16 bases lay between the germline ends. This CDR3 spans 17 amino acids. Germline assignment: CDR1 SGHDT and CDR2 YYEEEE.

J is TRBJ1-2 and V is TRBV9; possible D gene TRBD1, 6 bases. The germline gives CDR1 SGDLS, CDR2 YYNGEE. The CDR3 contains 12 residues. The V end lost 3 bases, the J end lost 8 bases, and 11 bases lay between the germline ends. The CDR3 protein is CASSEGGKGYTF. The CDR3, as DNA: TGTGCCAGCAGCGAAGGGGGGAAAGGCTACACCTTC.

The CDR3 DNA is TGTGCCAGCAGCCCACAGCATAGCGGCCCTAACTACAATGAGCAGTTCTTC. This encodes CASSPQHSGPNYNEQFF. The rearrangement joins TRBV7-3 to TRBJ2-1; D may be TRBD2 (6 bases). The CDR3 has 17 residues. V shed 5 bases and J shed 3 bases, with 20 bases lying between them. Germline-derived CDR1 and CDR2 are SGHTA and FQGTGA.

The chain's CDR3 is CASSKGDSSGNTGELFF. The CDR3 DNA follows: TGTGCCAGCAGCAAGGGGGATTCCAGCGGGAACACCGGGGAGCTGTTTTTT. The chain uses TRBV21-1 and TRBJ2-2. TRBV21-1 is described as a pseudogene. The CDR3 is made up of 17 amino acids.